The clone carrying this T cell receptor (beta chain) was seen only a few times. Its target is unknown. This sample was included in a study of T-cell memory formation after mild COVID-19. Findings and caveats of the study: Contracting CD4+ clones were located mainly in CM and EM, and CD8+ clones in EMRA.

CDR3 size: 15 residues. J gave up 9 bases and V 6 bases, and 11 bases lay outside the gene matches. TCRdb reprocessed the 5' RACE reads via MiXCR and lists one record per CDR3 protein. Of about 440,000 distinct CDR3 sequences listed, about 19% are singletons. The rearrangement uses TRBV12-3 or TRBV12-4 and TRBJ2-1, with 10 bases lining up with TRBD2. The TCR originated in an adult woman who had mild COVID-19 (a few samples of this study predate the infection). Cell type and time point are not known. Material for sequencing was PBMCs or a T cell subset sorted from them (not recorded which). Written as DNA, the CDR3 is TGTGCCAGCAGCCTGACCCTAGCGGGAGAAGGTGAGCAGTTCTTC. This sequence encodes CASSLTLAGEGEQFF.